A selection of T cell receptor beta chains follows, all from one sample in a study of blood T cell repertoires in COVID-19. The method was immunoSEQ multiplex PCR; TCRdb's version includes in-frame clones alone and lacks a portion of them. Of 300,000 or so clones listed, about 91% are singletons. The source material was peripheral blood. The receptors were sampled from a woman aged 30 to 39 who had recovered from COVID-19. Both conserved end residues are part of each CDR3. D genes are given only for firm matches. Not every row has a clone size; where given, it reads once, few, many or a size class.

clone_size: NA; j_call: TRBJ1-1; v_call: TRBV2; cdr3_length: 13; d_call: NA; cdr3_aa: CASSVAENTEAFF; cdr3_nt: TGTGCCAGCAGTGTTGCGGAGAACACTGAAGCTTTCTTT
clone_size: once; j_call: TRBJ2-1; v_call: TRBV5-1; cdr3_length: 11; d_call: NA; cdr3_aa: CASSGDNEQFF; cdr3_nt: TGCGCCAGCAGCGGAGACAATGAGCAGTTCTTC
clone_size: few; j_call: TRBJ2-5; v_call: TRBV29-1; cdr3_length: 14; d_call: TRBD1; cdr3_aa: CSVVGTGGAETQYF; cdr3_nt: TGCAGCGTTGTTGGGACAGGGGGCGCGGAGACCCAGTACTTC
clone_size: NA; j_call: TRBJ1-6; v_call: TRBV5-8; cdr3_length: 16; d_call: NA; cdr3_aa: CASSLVVAGHNSPLHF; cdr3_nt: TGTGCCAGCAGCTTGGTGGTGGCGGGCCATAATTCACCCCTCCACTTT
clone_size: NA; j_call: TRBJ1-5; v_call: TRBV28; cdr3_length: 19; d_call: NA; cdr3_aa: CASSLLALGSGAYNQPQHF; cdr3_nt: TGTGCCAGCAGTTTATTGGCGTTAGGATCAGGGGCCTACAATCAGCCCCAGCATTTT
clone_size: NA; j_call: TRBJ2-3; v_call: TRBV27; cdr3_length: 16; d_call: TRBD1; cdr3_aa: CASSLGTGRYGDTQYF; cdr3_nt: TGTGCCAGCAGTTTAGGGACAGGGAGGTATGGAGATACGCAGTATTTT
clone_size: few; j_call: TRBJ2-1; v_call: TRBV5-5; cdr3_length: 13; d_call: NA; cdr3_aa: CASSFPGVNEQFF; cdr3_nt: TGTGCCAGCAGCTTCCCGGGGGTAAATGAGCAGTTCTTC
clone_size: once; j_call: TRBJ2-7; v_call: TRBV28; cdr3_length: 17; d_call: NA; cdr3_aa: CASSLPPGRGDSYEQYF; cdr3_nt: TGTGCCAGCAGTTTGCCCCCGGGGAGGGGGGACTCCTACGAGCAGTACTTC
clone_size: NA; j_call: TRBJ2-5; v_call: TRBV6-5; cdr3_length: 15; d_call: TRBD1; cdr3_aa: CASKKDRAGQETQYF; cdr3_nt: TGTGCCAGCAAAAAAGACAGGGCAGGTCAGGAGACCCAGTACTTC
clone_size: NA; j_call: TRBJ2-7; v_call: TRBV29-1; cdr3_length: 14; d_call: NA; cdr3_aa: CSAGRAGQPYEQYF; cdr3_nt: TGCAGCGCTGGACGGGCAGGGCAACCCTACGAGCAGTACTTC
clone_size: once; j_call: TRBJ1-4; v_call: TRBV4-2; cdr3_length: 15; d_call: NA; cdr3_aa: CASSQERVTNEKLFF; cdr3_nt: TGTGCCAGCAGCCAAGAACGGGTGACTAATGAAAAACTGTTTTTT
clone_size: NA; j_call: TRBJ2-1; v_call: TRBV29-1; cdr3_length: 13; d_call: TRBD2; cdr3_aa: CSVSGGFGNEQFF; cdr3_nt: TGCAGCGTTAGCGGGGGGTTCGGGAATGAGCAGTTCTTC
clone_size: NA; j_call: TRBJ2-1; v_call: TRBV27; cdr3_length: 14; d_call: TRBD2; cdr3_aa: CASSPTGGKNEQFF; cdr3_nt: TGTGCCAGCAGTCCAACCGGGGGGAAGAATGAGCAGTTCTTC
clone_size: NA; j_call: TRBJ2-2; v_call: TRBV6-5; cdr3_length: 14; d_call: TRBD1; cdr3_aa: CASSGTDFTGELFF; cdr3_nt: TGTGCCAGCTCCGGGACAGACTTTACCGGGGAGCTGTTTTTT
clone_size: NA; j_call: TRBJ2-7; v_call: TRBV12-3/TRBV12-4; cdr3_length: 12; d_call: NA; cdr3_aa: CASTENYYEQYF; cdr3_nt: TGTGCCAGCACTGAGAACTACTACGAGCAGTACTTC
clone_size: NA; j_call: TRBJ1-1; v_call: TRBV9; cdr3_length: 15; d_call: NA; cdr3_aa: CASSVDGVRNTEAFF; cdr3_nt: TGTGCCAGCAGCGTAGACGGGGTGAGGAACACTGAAGCTTTCTTT
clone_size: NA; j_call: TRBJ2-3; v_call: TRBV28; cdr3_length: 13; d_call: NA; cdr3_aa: CASKTTSGDTQYF; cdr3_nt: TGTGCCAGCAAAACAACGTCCGGGGATACGCAGTATTTT
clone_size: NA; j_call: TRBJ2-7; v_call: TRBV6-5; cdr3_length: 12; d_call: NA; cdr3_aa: CASTPGIGEQYF; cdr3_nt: TGTGCCAGCACCCCGGGGATCGGCGAGCAGTACTTC
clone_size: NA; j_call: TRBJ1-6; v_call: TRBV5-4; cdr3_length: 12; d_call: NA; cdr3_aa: CASSFEDSPLHF; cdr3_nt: TGTGCCAGCAGCTTTGAGGATTCACCCCTCCACTTT
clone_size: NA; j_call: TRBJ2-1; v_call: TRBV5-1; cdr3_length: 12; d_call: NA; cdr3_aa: CASSPTTNEQFF; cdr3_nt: TGCGCCAGCAGCCCGACTACGAATGAGCAGTTCTTC
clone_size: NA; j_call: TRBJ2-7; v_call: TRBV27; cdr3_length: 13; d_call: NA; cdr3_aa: CASSLWGRYEQYF; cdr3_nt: TGTGCCAGCAGTTTATGGGGGCGATACGAGCAGTACTTC
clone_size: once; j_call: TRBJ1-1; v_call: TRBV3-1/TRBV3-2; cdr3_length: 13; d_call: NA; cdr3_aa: CASSQVGGGGAFF; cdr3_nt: TGTGCCAGCAGCCAAGTGGGGGGTGGTGGAGCTTTCTTT
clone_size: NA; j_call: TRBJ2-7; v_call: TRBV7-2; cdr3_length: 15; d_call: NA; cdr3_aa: CASSTRPGYGDEQYF; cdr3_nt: TGTGCCAGCAGCACTAGACCGGGGTATGGGGACGAGCAGTACTTC